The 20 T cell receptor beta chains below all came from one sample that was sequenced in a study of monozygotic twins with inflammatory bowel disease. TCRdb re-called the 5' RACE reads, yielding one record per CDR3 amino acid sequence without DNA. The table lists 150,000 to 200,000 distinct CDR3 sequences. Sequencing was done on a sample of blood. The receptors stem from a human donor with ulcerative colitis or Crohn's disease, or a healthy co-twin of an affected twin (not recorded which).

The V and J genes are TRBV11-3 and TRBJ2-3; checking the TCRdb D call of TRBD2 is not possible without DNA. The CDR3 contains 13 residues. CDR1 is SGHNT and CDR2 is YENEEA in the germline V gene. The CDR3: CASSSDSVDTQYF.

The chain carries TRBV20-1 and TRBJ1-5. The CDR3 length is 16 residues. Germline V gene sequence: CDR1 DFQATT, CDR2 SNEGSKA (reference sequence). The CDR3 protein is CSARDINIGEGQPQHF.

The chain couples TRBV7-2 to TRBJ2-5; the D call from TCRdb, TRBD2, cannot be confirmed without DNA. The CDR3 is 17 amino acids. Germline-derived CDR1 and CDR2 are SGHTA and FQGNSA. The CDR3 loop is CASSSLRQAGGWETQYF.

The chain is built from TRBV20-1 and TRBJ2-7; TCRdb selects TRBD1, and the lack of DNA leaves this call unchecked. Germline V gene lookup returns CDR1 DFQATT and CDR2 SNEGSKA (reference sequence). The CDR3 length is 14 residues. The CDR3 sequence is CSARVPGQEGEQYF.

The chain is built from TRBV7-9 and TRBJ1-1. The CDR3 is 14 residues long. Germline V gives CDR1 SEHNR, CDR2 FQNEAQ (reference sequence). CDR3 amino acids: CASSFWNLNTEAFF.

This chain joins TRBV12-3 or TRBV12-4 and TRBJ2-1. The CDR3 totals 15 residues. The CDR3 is CASSRTDESYNEQFF.

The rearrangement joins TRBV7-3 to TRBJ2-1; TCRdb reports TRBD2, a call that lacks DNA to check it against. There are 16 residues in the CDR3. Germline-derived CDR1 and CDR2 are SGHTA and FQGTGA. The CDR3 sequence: CASSLTDGTSGMEQFF.

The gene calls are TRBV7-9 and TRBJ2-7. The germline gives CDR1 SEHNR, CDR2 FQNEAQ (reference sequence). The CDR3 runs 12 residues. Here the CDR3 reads CASSLPGYEQYF.

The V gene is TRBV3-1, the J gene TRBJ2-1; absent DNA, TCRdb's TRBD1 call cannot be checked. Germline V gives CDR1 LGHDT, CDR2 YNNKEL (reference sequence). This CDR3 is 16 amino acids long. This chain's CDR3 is CASSQATGMGANEQFF.

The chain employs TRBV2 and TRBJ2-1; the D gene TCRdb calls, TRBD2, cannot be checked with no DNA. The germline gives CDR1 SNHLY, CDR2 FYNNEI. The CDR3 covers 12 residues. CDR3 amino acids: CASSDSRMEQFF. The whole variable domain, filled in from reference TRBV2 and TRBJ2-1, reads EPEVTQTPSHQVTQMGQEVILRCVPISNHLYFYWYRQILGQKVEFLVSFYNNEISEKSEIFDDQFSVERPDGSNFTLKIRSTKLEDSAMYFCASSDSRMEQFFGPGTRLTVL.

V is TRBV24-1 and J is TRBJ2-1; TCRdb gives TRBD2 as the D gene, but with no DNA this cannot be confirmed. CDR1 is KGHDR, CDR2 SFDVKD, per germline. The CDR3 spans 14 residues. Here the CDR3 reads CATSDSLVDDEQFF.

This CDR3 reads CASSFSTGGGEQYF. The chain joins TRBV7-9 to TRBJ2-7; without DNA, the TCRdb call of TRBD1 cannot be checked. Looked up from germline, CDR1 is SEHNR and CDR2 is FQNEAQ (reference sequence). This CDR3 region has 14 residues.

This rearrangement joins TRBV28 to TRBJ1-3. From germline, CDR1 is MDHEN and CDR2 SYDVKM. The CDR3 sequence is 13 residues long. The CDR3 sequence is CASSSSDGNTIYF.

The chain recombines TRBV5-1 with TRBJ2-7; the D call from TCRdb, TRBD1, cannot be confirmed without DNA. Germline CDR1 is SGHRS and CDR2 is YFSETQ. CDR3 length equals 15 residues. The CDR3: CASSLAVDRIYEQYF.

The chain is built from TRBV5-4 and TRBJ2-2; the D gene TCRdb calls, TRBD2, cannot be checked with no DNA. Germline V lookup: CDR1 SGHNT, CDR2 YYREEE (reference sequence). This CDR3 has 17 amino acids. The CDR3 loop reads CASSQGLAGTNTGELFF. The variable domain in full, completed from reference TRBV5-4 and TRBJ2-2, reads ETGVTQSPTHLIKTRGQQVTLRCSSQSGHNTVSWYQQALGQGPQFIFQYYREEENGRGNFPPRFSGLQFPNYSSELNVNALELDDSALYLCASSQGLAGTNTGELFFGEGSRLTVL.

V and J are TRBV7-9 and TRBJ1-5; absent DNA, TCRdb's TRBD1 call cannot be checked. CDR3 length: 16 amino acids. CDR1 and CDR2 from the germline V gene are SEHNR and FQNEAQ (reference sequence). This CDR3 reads CASSDAGRSRGSPQHF.

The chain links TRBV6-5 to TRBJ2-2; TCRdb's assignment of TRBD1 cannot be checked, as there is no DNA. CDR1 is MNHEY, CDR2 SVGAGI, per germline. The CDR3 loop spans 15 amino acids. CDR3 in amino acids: CASRTGTGGTGELFF.

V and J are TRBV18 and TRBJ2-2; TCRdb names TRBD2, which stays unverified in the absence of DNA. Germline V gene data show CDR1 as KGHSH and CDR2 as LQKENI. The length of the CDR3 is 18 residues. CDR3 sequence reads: CASSSGTLAGTNTGELFF.

The CDR3 loop reads CAISLVIPDRDTGELFF. The chain joins TRBV7-8 to TRBJ2-2; the TCRdb call, TRBD1, lacks DNA for checking. CDR3 length: 17 amino acids. The germline V gene has CDR1 SGHVS and CDR2 FQNEAQ.

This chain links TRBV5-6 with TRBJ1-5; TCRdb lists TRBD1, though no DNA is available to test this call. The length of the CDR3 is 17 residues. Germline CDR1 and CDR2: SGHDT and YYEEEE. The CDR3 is CASSLRGQGAFNQPQHF. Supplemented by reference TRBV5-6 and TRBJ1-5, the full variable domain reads DAGVTQSPTHLIKTRGQQVTLRCSPKSGHDTVSWYQQALGQGPQFIFQYYEEEERQRGNFPDRFSGHQFPNYSSELNVNALLLGDSALYLCASSLRGQGAFNQPQHFGDGTRLSIL.